One sample yielded the 9 T cell receptor beta chains listed below, sequenced in a study of low-dose radiotherapy and immunotherapy resistance in tumors. With TRAV- and TRBV-specific primers, first-strand cDNA was made, covering the alpha and beta chains. A constant-region primer paired with the V-primer adapter amplified TCRs over about 19 PCR cycles. MiXCR, run by TCRdb on the reads, gives a single entry per CDR3 protein. The sample carries just over 14,000 distinct CDR3 sequences, under 55% recorded once. These receptors were taken from a human donor with advanced metastatic prostate, ovarian, gallbladder or colorectal cancer (not recorded which). This table probably holds off-target reads from a library built for another chain.

This clonotype has only a few counts. This rearrangement joins TRBV2 to TRBJ1-1, with D possibly matching TRBD1 (5 bases). Trimming cost V 11 bases and J 1 base, with 11 bases left between them. The CDR3 sequence is 12 residues long. Germline CDR1 is SNHLY and CDR2 is FYNNEI. The CDR3 is CARRDGNTEAFF. Written as DNA, the CDR3 is TGTGCCCGCCGGGACGGGAACACTGAAGCTTTCTTT. The variable domain in full, completed from reference TRBV2 and TRBJ1-1, reads EPEVTQTPSHQVTQMGQEVILRCVPISNHLYFYWYRQILGQKVEFLVSFYNNEISEKSEIFDDQFSVERPDGSNFTLKIRSTKLEDSAMYFCARRDGNTEAFFGQGTRLTVV.

This clonotype showed up just a few times. The chain recombines TRBV3-1 with TRBJ2-1; perhaps TRBD2 as D (5 bases). Looked up from germline, CDR1 is LGHDT and CDR2 is YNNKEL (reference sequence). With 4 bases removed from V and 1 base from J, the gap between germline ends came to 11 bases. This CDR3 contains 15 residues. The CDR3 DNA is TGTGCCAGCAGCCGGACTCCCTATTCCTACAATGAGCAGTTCTTC. As protein: CASSRTPYSYNEQFF.

V and J are TRBV23-1 and TRBJ2-7; D is undetermined. TRBV23-1 is known as an ORF, though its function is uncertain. This CDR3 region has 8 residues. CDR3: CASSQSYV. The CDR3 nucleotides read TGCGCCAGCAGTCAATCGTATGTC.

In this sample, this clonotype turned up a few times. The genes are TRBV6-2 or TRBV6-3 and TRBJ2-7; unclear D gene. Germline-derived CDR1 and CDR2 are MNHEY and SVGEGT. Trimming removed 3 bases from V and 5 bases from J, with 11 bases in between. CDR3 length: 13 amino acids. CDR3 coding DNA: TGTGCCAGCAGTTATACGAAAGCCCACGAGCAGTACTTC. Translating gives CASSYTKAHEQYF.

V usage is TRBV30 and J usage is TRBJ2-2; D might be TRBD2 (5 bases). CDR1 is GTSNPN, CDR2 SVGIG, per germline (reference sequence). The CDR3 totals 13 residues. V was pared by 8 bases and J by 0 bases, with 10 bases between. DNA of the CDR3: TGTGCCCTGGCGGGCCCGAACACCGGGGAGCTGTTTTTT. This encodes CALAGPNTGELFF.

The gene calls are TRBV27 and TRBJ1-1, with a weak D call TRBD1 (6 bases). There are 14 residues in the CDR3. Germline CDR1 is MNHEY and CDR2 is SMNVEV (reference sequence). Trimming removed 4 bases from V and 3 bases from J, with 12 bases in between. DNA for the CDR3: TGTGCCAGCAGTTCATGGGGGGGGCACACTGAAGCTTTCTTT. Protein: CASSSWGGHTEAFF.

This chain joins TRBV30 and TRBJ2-1; a possible D gene is TRBD2 (6 bases). The CDR3 runs 13 residues. Germline loops: CDR1 GTSNPN, CDR2 SVGIG (reference sequence). V was cut by 2 bases and J by 5 bases, with 10 bases left in between. CDR3 residues: CAWSLERDNEQFF. Here the CDR3 DNA reads TGTGCCTGGAGTCTTGAGCGGGACAATGAGCAGTTCTTC.

The chain joins TRBV12-3 or TRBV12-4 to TRBJ1-1; D call uncertain. The CDR3 is made up of 16 amino acids. Trimming removed 6 bases at V and 2 bases at J, with 19 bases between. CDR3 residues: CASSSPAGYTNTEAFF. CDR3 DNA sequence: TGTGCCAGCAGCAGCCCTGCGGGATACACTAACACTGAAGCTTTCTTT.

This clonotype came up a few times. This chain uses TRBV12-3 or TRBV12-4 with TRBJ2-1; 7 nucleotides agree with TRBD2. V was clipped by 6 bases and J by 0 bases; unmatched bases: 5. CDR3 length: 15 residues. CDR3 loop: CASSRSGNSYNEQFF. The CDR3 nucleotides are TGTGCCAGCAGCCGGAGCGGGAACTCCTACAATGAGCAGTTCTTC.